This T cell receptor (beta chain) stems from a study of T cells in Graves' hyperthyroidism and ophthalmopathy. Study-wide points: Onset of ophthalmopathy came a median approximately 6.5 months after the model predicted it.

In regard to this clonotype: What it binds is not known. A much larger clone is a single base away; this may be a read error.

This CDR3 spans 13 amino acids. In germline, CDR1 is SGHAT, CDR2 FQNNGV. Trimming shortened V by 11 bases and J by 4 bases, and 14 bases separated the two germline ends. The TCR beta CDR3 regions underwent amplification using RNA transcripts as the source. Primed by the HTBI set, a first-round RT-PCR was run on the TCR CDR3. From the multiplex PCR reads, TCRdb called clonotypes with MiXCR, one entry per CDR3 protein. The sample lists 400,000 or so distinct CDR3 sequences; 11% to 15% were seen once. V is TRBV11-2 and J is TRBJ2-2; no firm D call. The source material was blood. The TCR was taken from a man aged 45 to 65 with Graves' ophthalmopathy. CDR3 residues: CAGPTLGTGELFF. DNA for the CDR3: TGTGCCGGCCCCACCCTGGGCACCGGGGAGCTGTTTTTT.